Detailed here is one T cell receptor beta chain. The CDR3 sequence is 14 residues long. Per germline, CDR1 MNHEY and CDR2 SVGAGI. V was clipped by 6 bases and J by 3 bases; unmatched bases: 0. The primer mix had 60 Vbeta and 13 Jbeta primers. Sequencing was performed with immunoSEQ multiplex PCR; in TCRdb, only in-frame clones are kept and a portion is missing. The sample contains some 160,000 clones, about 80% of which appear only once. This entry comes from a study of cytomegalovirus exposure and HLA in healthy donors. V is TRBV6-5 and J is TRBJ2-3; 13 nucleotides match TRBD2. This clonotype was sampled from a woman aged 25 to 39 in good health and CMV-seronegative. Sequencing input: PBMCs. CDR3 amino acids: CASRTSGGTDTQYF. CDR3 nucleotide sequence: TGTGCCAGCAGGACTAGCGGGGGGACAGATACGCAGTATTTT.